Listed here are 10 T cell receptor beta chains from one sample, sequenced in a study of cytomegalovirus exposure and HLA in healthy donors. PCR was performed using 60 Vbeta and 13 Jbeta primers. Produced via immunoSEQ multiplex PCR; TCRdb's table is partial and in-frame only. Of 180,000 or so clones listed, about three quarters are singletons. Material: PBMCs. These receptors all come from a middle-aged man in good health and CMV-seropositive.

The J gene is TRBJ1-2, the V gene TRBV6-5; perhaps TRBD1 as D (6 bases). Between the trimmed V and J ends, which lost 2 bases and 4 bases, there was a span of 8 bases. The CDR3 has 13 amino acids. CDR1 is MNHEY and CDR2 is SVGAGI in the germline V gene. The CDR3 DNA reads TGTGCCAGCAGTTACCACAGGGTCTATGGCTACACCTTC. Translated, it gives CASSYHRVYGYTF.

This chain links TRBV2 with TRBJ2-7; 7 bases are a match to TRBD2. V dropped 0 bases and J dropped 2; count of bases not matched to a gene: 7. CDR1 is SNHLY and CDR2 is FYNNEI in the germline V gene. The length of the CDR3 is 16 residues. CDR3 region: CASSEAGGRAPYEQYF. In nucleotides, the CDR3 is TGTGCCAGCAGTGAAGCAGGAGGGAGGGCCCCCTACGAGCAGTACTTC. Variable domain in full (rest from reference TRBV2 and TRBJ2-7): EPEVTQTPSHQVTQMGQEVILRCVPISNHLYFYWYRQILGQKVEFLVSFYNNEISEKSEIFDDQFSVERPDGSNFTLKIRSTKLEDSAMYFCASSEAGGRAPYEQYFGPGTRLTVT.

The sample holds a few counts of this clone. This chain connects TRBV6-5 to TRBJ2-5, with D possibly being TRBD1 (6 bases). Looked up from germline, CDR1 is MNHEY and CDR2 is SVGAGI. V was clipped by 0 bases and J by 4 bases, with 12 bases between them. The CDR3 is 15 amino acids. In nucleotides, the CDR3 is TGTGCCAGCAGTTACTCGATAACAGGGCCAGAGACCCAGTACTTC. This gives the protein CASSYSITGPETQYF.

The chain employs TRBV2 and TRBJ1-2; D unclear. Germline values: CDR1 SNHLY, CDR2 FYNNEI. This CDR3 spans 13 amino acids. V dropped 1 base and J dropped 6 bases, with 9 bases sitting between them. As DNA, the CDR3 is TGTGCCAGCAGTGAAGTAGCCAGCCATGGCTACACCTTC. Amino acids: CASSEVASHGYTF.

This clone was seen only once. An end of the junction does not agree with germline; a read error may underlie this. V and J are TRBV29-1 and TRBJ2-6; 8 bases fit TRBD1. The CDR3 extends over 16 amino acids. Per the germline V gene, CDR1 is SQVTM and CDR2 is ANQGSEA. The CDR3 DNA reads TGCAGCGTAGAACCAGGGGGCGCGAGTGGGGCCAACGGCCTGACTTTC. Translating gives CSVEPGGASGANGLTF.

This clone was counted between two and nine times. The V gene is TRBV13, the J gene TRBJ2-2; 15 nucleotides line up with TRBD2. The V and J ends lost 6 bases and 5 bases, in that order; junction bases with no gene match: 13. The CDR3 length is 19 residues. Germline V CDR1 and CDR2: PRHDT, FYEKMQ (reference sequence). CDR3 residues: CASRPGLAGGELKTGELFF. The CDR3 nucleotides are TGTGCCAGCAGACCCGGACTAGCGGGAGGGGAGTTAAAAACCGGGGAGCTGTTTTTT.

The V call is TRBV7-2, the J call TRBJ2-7; 7 bases fit TRBD1. Trimming took 5 bases from V and 8 from J; bases not matched to a gene: 12. The germline V gene encodes CDR1 SGHTA and CDR2 FQGNSA. The CDR3 has 14 amino acids. The CDR3 DNA follows: TGTGCCAGCAGCCCCGACAGGGCTAGGGGGAAGCAGTACTTC. Translating it yields CASSPDRARGKQYF.

This clone was seen once. The chain combines TRBV6-5 with TRBJ1-2; TRBD1 aligns across 9 bases. The germline V gene encodes CDR1 MNHEY and CDR2 SVGAGI. This CDR3 comprises 13 residues. J lost 10 bases, V lost 2 bases, and 5 bases had no gene match. The CDR3 sequence is CASSYRDRAPYTF. Written as DNA, the CDR3 is TGTGCCAGCAGTTACCGGGACAGGGCGCCCTACACCTTC.

The J gene is TRBJ2-2, the V gene TRBV28; TRBD2 matches 12 bases. This CDR3 has 16 residues. The V and J ends lost 2 bases and 6 bases, in that order; junction bases with no gene match: 4. CDR1 and CDR2 from the germline V gene are MDHEN and SYDVKM. Written as DNA, the CDR3 is TGTGCCAGCAGTTTACCGACTAGCGGGAGATCCGGGGAGCTGTTTTTT. As protein: CASSLPTSGRSGELFF.

This CDR3 is CASSLNEGHSYNEQFF. The DNA of the CDR3 is TGTGCCAGCAGCTTAAACGAGGGCCACTCCTACAATGAGCAGTTCTTC. The V gene is TRBV5-4, the J gene TRBJ2-1; a weak D match, TRBD2 (5 bases). Germline-derived CDR1 and CDR2 are SGHNT and YYREEE (reference sequence). V was cut by 2 bases and J by 0 bases, with 12 bases left in between. The CDR3 has 16 amino acids.